This TCR beta chain was obtained from a study of chemoradiotherapy in HPV16-positive cancers. Looking at the study overall: Functional T-cell assays on a couple of HPV16-positive patients' cells defined candidate HPV-specific clones and common TCR motifs. Study findings and constraints: Candidate HPV-specific clones and E7-related TCR motifs grew in tumor during treatment. In HPV16-positive patients, HPV-responsive T-cell expansion tracked better recurrence-free survival.

Data came from immunoSEQ multiplex PCR; TCRdb stores just in-frame clones and leaves some out. Among about 4,400 clones listed, 72% were seen once. This CDR3 is built from 14 residues. V lost 10 bases, J lost 1 base, and 16 bases lay in between. The germline gives CDR1 LNHDA, CDR2 SQIVND (reference sequence). Samples were taken several times over chemoradiotherapy. In this sample, this clone turned up a few times. No antigen is known for it. This receptor was identified in a human donor with HPV-associated anogenital cancer. Sequenced material: tumor tissue, taken from a patient who underwent chemoradiotherapy. The chain has TRBV19 and TRBJ1-1; the D gene is possibly TRBD1 (6 bases). The CDR3 DNA sequence: TGTGCCACCACCATACAGGGAGCGAACACTGAAGCTTTCTTT. It is translated as CATTIQGANTEAFF.